These 25 T cell receptor beta chains were sequenced from one sample in a study of spatial heterogeneity in lung cancer. Study conclusions and caveats: Expanded intratumoral alpha and beta TCR counts tracked tumor mutation counts.

Using its own MiXCR run on the 5' RACE reads, TCRdb lists one record per CDR3 protein. The sample has 2,000 to 3,000 distinct CDR3 sequences; roughly 18% are singletons. Sample time point: sample taken at primary tumor resection. Antigens of these TCRs are unknown. Source: lung tumor tissue, taken at surgery. Every receptor here comes from a male donor with early-stage non-small cell lung cancer.

By share, this clonotype counts as large. This sequence joins TRBV7-2 and TRBJ2-7; possible D gene TRBD1, 6 bases. The CDR3 consists of 15 residues. Germline V lookup: CDR1 SGHTA, CDR2 FQGNSA. Trimming stripped 5 bases from V and 3 bases from J, with 17 bases between. The chain's CDR3 is CASSPSTGPGYEQYF. The CDR3 DNA is TGTGCCAGCAGCCCTTCTACAGGGCCCGGCTACGAGCAGTACTTC.

This clonotype is medium-sized in the sample. The chain is built from TRBV9 and TRBJ2-3, with 11 bases identical to TRBD2. V lost 3 bases and J lost 2; bases outside the gene matches: 2. This CDR3 has 15 residues. Germline-derived CDR1 and CDR2 are SGDLS and YYNGEE. The CDR3 protein is CASSASGGTTDTQYF. The CDR3 region has the DNA TGTGCCAGCAGCGCTAGCGGGGGGACCACAGATACGCAGTATTTT.

The V call is TRBV20-1, the J call TRBJ2-3, with D unclear. This CDR3 has 13 amino acids. Germline CDR1 reads DFQATT; CDR2 reads SNEGSKA (reference sequence). V lost 8 bases and J lost 4, with 16 bases in between. DNA of the CDR3: TGCAGTATGACGGACCCCGTGGCAGATACGCAGTATTTT. It is translated as CSMTDPVADTQYF.

This clonotype was counted many times. A much larger clonotype is one base distant, so this may be a read error. The rearrangement uses TRBV5-4 and TRBJ2-3; 7 positions match TRBD2. The CDR3 covers 15 residues. The germline CDR1 and CDR2 sequences are SGHNT and YYREEE (reference sequence). The CDR3 region is CAGSPGRQYTDTQYF. CDR3 bases: TGTGCCGGCAGCCCCGGGAGGCAATACACAGATACGCAGTATTTT.

This chain joins TRBV3-1 and TRBJ2-3; no definite D call. Per germline, CDR1 LGHDT and CDR2 YNNKEL (reference sequence). Trimming left V 5 bases short and J 6 bases short, with 9 bases between. The CDR3 runs 12 residues. CDR3 DNA sequence: TGTGCCAGCAGCGAGTATTTGGATACGCAGTATTTT. This translates into CASSEYLDTQYF.

This clonotype is termed medium-sized (0.01 to 0.1%). The chain links TRBV6-5 to TRBJ2-2; 7 nucleotides match TRBD1. The germline gives CDR1 MNHEY, CDR2 SVGAGI. The CDR3 has 13 residues. The V gene end was trimmed by 4 bases and the J gene end by 8 bases; junction bases not matched to a gene: 4. Written as DNA, the CDR3 is TGTGCCAGCAGTTGGGGCAGGGGGGGGGAGCTGTTTTTT. Its protein is CASSWGRGGELFF.

V usage is TRBV7-6 and J usage is TRBJ2-7; 8 positions agree with TRBD1. The CDR3 spans 14 residues. Per the germline V gene, CDR1 is SGHVS and CDR2 is FNYEAQ. Trimming took 3 bases from V and 5 from J; bases not matched to a gene: 6. CDR3 loop: CASSFSRGQNEQYF. The CDR3 region has the DNA TGTGCCAGCAGCTTCTCCAGGGGGCAGAACGAGCAGTACTTC.

This clonotype was counted a few times. The chain links TRBV5-4 to TRBJ1-4; no clear D. Trimming shortened V by 3 bases and J by 0 bases, and 6 bases separated the two germline ends. This CDR3 spans 14 amino acids. Looked up from germline, CDR1 is SGHNT and CDR2 is YYREEE (reference sequence). The DNA of the CDR3 is TGTGCCAGCAGCTCACGGTCAACTAATGAAAAACTGTTTTTT. Translating it yields CASSSRSTNEKLFF.

This clonotype was recorded only once. The CDR3 region has the DNA TGCGCCAGCAGGCCATCAGGTTTATATACGCAGTATTTT. Residues: CASRPSGLYTQYF. The genes are TRBV5-1 and TRBJ2-3; D is unclear. The germline V gene encodes CDR1 SGHRS and CDR2 YFSETQ. The ends were cut back, 5 bases at V and 7 bases at J, with 14 bases in the middle. The CDR3 is made up of 13 amino acids.

This CDR3 is CASSLDTYEQYF. In nucleotides, the CDR3 is TGTGCCAGCAGCTTAGACACCTACGAGCAGTACTTC. The rearrangement links TRBV7-2 to TRBJ2-7; D unclear. Deletions cut 1 base from V and 2 bases from J, with 3 bases between. This CDR3 has 12 residues. The germline gives CDR1 SGHTA, CDR2 FQGNSA.

The genes are TRBV27 and TRBJ2-5; D might be TRBD2 (5 bases). Germline lookup yields CDR1 MNHEY and CDR2 SMNVEV (reference sequence). This CDR3 region has 17 residues. The germline V and J ends were trimmed by 5 bases and 5 bases, with 24 bases remaining between them. The CDR3 region has the DNA TGTGCCAGCAGTCCCGGGCTCCTGGGGAGCGCCTTGGAGACCCAGTACTTC. Translated: CASSPGLLGSALETQYF.

V is TRBV12-3 or TRBV12-4 and J is TRBJ1-1, with D maybe TRBD1 (5 bases). V lost 4 bases and J 5 bases, leaving 17 bases between the germline ends. This CDR3 is 15 amino acids long. This chain's CDR3 is CASSSTVQGRTEAFF. The CDR3 bases are TGTGCCAGCAGTTCCACAGTTCAGGGTCGGACTGAAGCTTTCTTT.

This clonotype is medium-sized (0.01 to 0.1%) by share. This chain joins TRBV20-1 and TRBJ2-7, with D unclear. V lost 3 bases, J lost 7 bases, and 16 bases lay in between. The CDR3 extends over 13 amino acids. The germline V gene has CDR1 DFQATT and CDR2 SNEGSKA (reference sequence). CDR3 in amino acids: CSASPGLTREQYF. The DNA for the CDR3 is TGCAGTGCTAGTCCCGGGCTCACTCGTGAGCAGTACTTC.

This clonotype is labeled large. V and J are TRBV6-5 and TRBJ2-2; the D gene is possibly TRBD1 (5 bases). Germline-derived CDR1 and CDR2 are MNHEY and SVGAGI. The CDR3 is made up of 13 amino acids. The ends were cut back, 10 bases at V and 0 bases at J, with 9 bases in the middle. CDR3 in DNA: TGTGCCACGACAGAGACGAACACCGGGGAGCTGTTTTTT. This codes for CATTETNTGELFF.

By sample share, this clonotype is medium-sized (0.01 to 0.1%). This chain connects TRBV6-6 to TRBJ2-6, with a weak D call TRBD2 (6 bases). The length of the CDR3 is 15 residues. Germline lookup yields CDR1 MNHNY and CDR2 SVGAGI (reference sequence). The ends were cut back, 2 bases at V and 1 base at J, with 6 bases in the middle. The CDR3 spells CASSYRGSGANVLTF. CDR3 coding DNA: TGTGCCAGCAGTTACCGGGGGTCTGGGGCCAACGTCCTGACTTTC.

The table lists this clonotype with a few counts. The rearrangement uses TRBV6-5 and TRBJ2-7, with 15 bases fitting TRBD2. The J segment lost 2 bases and the V segment lost 4 bases, leaving 9 bases of the junction unmatched. The germline CDR1 and CDR2 sequences are MNHEY and SVGAGI. CDR3 length: 18 amino acids. CDR3 nucleotide sequence: TGTGCCAGCAGTTTAGGACTAGCGGGAGGGCGAAGAGCCTACGAGCAGTACTTC. Protein product: CASSLGLAGGRRAYEQYF.

The chain has TRBV7-2 and TRBJ2-4; no clear D. Germline V gene data show CDR1 as SGHTA and CDR2 as FQGNSA. This CDR3 has 16 amino acids. V was shortened by 1 base and J by 0 bases, with 10 bases between the two germline ends. CDR3 DNA: TGTGCCAGCAGCTTAGTAGTCAACCTAGCCAAAAACATTCAGTACTTC. It yields the protein CASSLVVNLAKNIQYF.

In this sample, this clonotype is medium-sized. This rearrangement joins TRBV4-1 to TRBJ2-1, with 9 bases aligning to TRBD2. CDR3 length equals 18 residues. The germline V gene encodes CDR1 MGHRA and CDR2 YSYEKL. J was trimmed by 0 bases and V by 1 base; bases with no gene match: 7. The DNA for the CDR3 is TGCGCCAGCAGCCAAGGGCTAGCGGGACTTCTCTCCTACAATGAGCAGTTCTTC. Translating gives CASSQGLAGLLSYNEQFF.

The genes are TRBV11-3 and TRBJ2-7, with a weak D call TRBD1 (6 bases). Germline CDR1 and CDR2: SGHNT and YENEEA. Trimming pared 5 bases from V and 5 bases from J, leaving 13 bases between. This CDR3 has 13 residues. The CDR3 sequence: CASSRPPGDEQYF. CDR3 sequence (DNA): TGTGCCAGCAGCCGACCGCCAGGGGACGAGCAGTACTTC.

Judged by abundance, this clonotype is medium-sized. The chain combines TRBV9 with TRBJ2-1; TRBD1 aligns across 11 bases. Germline V gene sequence: CDR1 SGDLS, CDR2 YYNGEE. V was pared by 4 bases and J by 6 bases, with 9 bases of the junction left unmatched. The CDR3 is 16 amino acids. CDR3 bases: TGTGCCAGCAGCCCCCGGACAGGGGGCATCGTCAATGAGCAGTTCTTC. Its translation is CASSPRTGGIVNEQFF.

Regarding this clonotype: The conserved final phenylalanine or tryptophan is absent from the CDR3, which likely points to a read error. V gene TRBV6-5 combines with J gene TRBJ2-7; 9 nucleotides line up with TRBD1. This CDR3 comprises 14 residues. CDR1 is MNHEY, CDR2 SVGAGI, per germline. This CDR3 reads CASSYAGQGNEQYS. For the CDR3, the DNA is TGCGCCAGCAGTTACGCTGGACAGGGGAACGAGCAGTACTCC.

By share, this clonotype counts as medium-sized. The chain carries TRBV11-2 and TRBJ1-5, with 7 bases aligning to TRBD1. V lost 5 bases, J lost 7 bases, and 5 bases stayed unmatched. Germline lookup yields CDR1 SGHAT and CDR2 FQNNGV. The CDR3 totals 13 residues. CDR3 sequence (DNA): TGTGCCAGCAGCGCCACAGGGGAGCAGCCCCAGCATTTT. This codes for CASSATGEQPQHF.

Relative to its sample, this clonotype is medium-sized (0.01 to 0.1%). The rearrangement uses TRBV4-3 and TRBJ2-1; D may be TRBD1 (6 bases). Deletions cut 1 base from V and 0 bases from J, with 13 bases between. CDR1 is LGHNA, CDR2 YSLEER, per germline. There are 17 residues in the CDR3. In DNA form, the CDR3 reads TGCGCCAGCAGCCAAGTCTTTCTAGGGGGCTCCTACAATGAGCAGTTCTTC. Encoded protein: CASSQVFLGGSYNEQFF.

In this sample, this clonotype is medium-sized. J is TRBJ2-7 and V is TRBV28, with 10 nucleotides matching TRBD1. Trimming at V came to 7 bases and at J to 5 bases, leaving 11 bases not matched to a gene. Germline V lookup: CDR1 MDHEN, CDR2 SYDVKM. This CDR3 has 15 residues. Here the CDR3 DNA reads TGTGCCAGCACCTTCGGGGACAGGGGTTTCCACGAGCAGTACTTC. Translating gives CASTFGDRGFHEQYF.

This clonotype is medium-sized within its sample. The chain is built from TRBV28 and TRBJ2-3, with TRBD2 matching 7 bases. Trimming cost V 6 bases and J 3 bases; bases outside gene matches: 15. CDR1 and CDR2 from the germline V gene are MDHEN and SYDVKM. The CDR3 loop spans 17 amino acids. The CDR3 bases are TGTGCCAGCAGCTCTCTACCCGGTGGGGGGGGAACAGATACGCAGTATTTT. Translation gives CASSSLPGGGGTDTQYF. The full variable domain, completed using reference TRBV28 and TRBJ2-3, is DVKVTQSSRYLVKRTGEKVFLECVQDMDHENMFWYRQDPGLGLRLIYFSYDVKMKEKGDIPEGYSVSREKKERFSLILESASTNQTSMYLCASSSLPGGGGTDTQYFGPGTRLTVL.